This entry concerns a single T cell receptor (beta chain). This sample was included in a study of blood T cell repertoires in COVID-19. Study-level information: Samples of COVID-19 (acute and convalescent) were obtained from the United States, Italy and Spain. In each case, the material was cDNA or gDNA derived from T cells, B-cell-depleted T cells, or PBMCs.

The CDR3 consists of 18 residues. The V gene's germline CDR1 is SGHNT and CDR2 YENEEA. After removal of 1 base from V and 3 bases from J, the junction contained 12 bases not matched to a gene. Living in 20 to 30 US areas, the participants were between roughly 18 and 90 years of age. In the original analysis: Amplification of reference gene primers provided the estimated nucleated cell counts. Repertoires were generated with immunoSEQ multiplex PCR, while TCRdb's copy carries only in-frame clones and drops some. The V and J calls and clone size were taken over from that table, and D and trimming were inferred from the DNA. This sample yields 300,000 or so clones, of which approximately 86% are seen a single time; about 4% belongs to the top ten.

The chain uses TRBV11-3 and TRBJ1-1, with TRBD1 matching over 9 bases. The clonotype was recovered from a woman between 40 and 55 years old with acute COVID-19. Sequenced material: PBMCs or T cells enriched from blood (not recorded which). The CDR3 sequence: CASSLVPGTGKLYTEAFF. In DNA, the CDR3 is TGTGCCAGCAGCTTAGTTCCCGGGACAGGGAAGTTGTACACTGAAGCTTTCTTT.